Shown below are 27 T cell receptor beta chains from a single sample sequenced in a study of cytomegalovirus exposure and HLA in healthy donors. PCR used 60 Vbeta primers and 13 Jbeta primers. Assay: immunoSEQ multiplex PCR; the TCRdb copy retains only in-frame clones and omits some. The repertoire holds 130,000 or so clones, with 80% to 90% as singletons. The source material was PBMCs. The source of these receptors is a woman under 30 in good health and CMV-seropositive.

The V call is TRBV13, the J call TRBJ1-3; 7 positions match TRBD1. Per the germline V gene, CDR1 is PRHDT and CDR2 is FYEKMQ (reference sequence). The CDR3 length is 14 residues. Unmatched junction bases numbered 6, after V lost 9 bases and J lost 1 base. The CDR3 nucleotides read TGTGCCAGTCGACAGGGATCATCTGGAAACACCATATATTTT. It is translated as CASRQGSSGNTIYF.

This rearrangement joins TRBV19 to TRBJ2-2; tentative D call: TRBD2 (7 bases). The V gene lost 5 bases and the J gene lost 3 bases, with 16 bases spanning the gap. Per the germline V gene, CDR1 is LNHDA and CDR2 is SQIVND (reference sequence). CDR3 length: 16 amino acids. The CDR3 loop is CASSVTAGADTGELFF. CDR3 sequence (DNA): TGTGCCAGTAGTGTAACCGCGGGGGCTGACACCGGGGAGCTGTTTTTT.

The count of this clone is one. The junction and the germline gene differ at one end; a read error may be behind it. The genes are TRBV2 and TRBJ2-3, with TRBD2 matching 7 bases. The CDR3 spans 14 residues. Germline assignment: CDR1 SNHLY and CDR2 FYNNEI. Here the CDR3 DNA reads TGTGCCAGCAGCGAAGGGACTAACCGAAATACGCAGTATTTT. Translated: CASSEGTNRNTQYF.

This chain joins TRBV30 and TRBJ2-1, with D possibly matching TRBD2 (6 bases). Looked up from germline, CDR1 is GTSNPN and CDR2 is SVGIG (reference sequence). Trimming removed 4 bases from V and 9 bases from J, with 13 bases in between. CDR3 length: 12 residues. DNA of the CDR3: TGTGCCTGGAAGGGTGGAGGGGTTGAGCAGTTCTTC. Translated, it gives CAWKGGGVEQFF.

J is TRBJ2-3 and V is TRBV5-1, with D possibly matching TRBD2 (7 bases). The ends were cut back, 4 bases at V and 4 bases at J, with 13 bases in the middle. Germline CDR1 SGHRS, CDR2 YFSETQ. The CDR3 has 14 amino acids. CDR3 in DNA: TGCGCCAGCAGCCGGGGGGCGAGCTCAGATACGCAGTATTTT. This translates into CASSRGASSDTQYF.

The V and J genes are TRBV19 and TRBJ2-7; D is ambiguous. The germline gives CDR1 LNHDA, CDR2 SQIVND (reference sequence). V was shortened by 2 bases and J by 3 bases, with 8 bases between the two germline ends. There are 13 residues in the CDR3. The CDR3 loop reads CASSINRIYEQYF. CDR3 sequence (DNA): TGTGCCAGTAGTATAAACAGAATCTACGAGCAGTACTTC.

The chain is built from TRBV10-3 and TRBJ2-2; D is possibly TRBD2 (7 bases). The CDR3 totals 14 residues. Per germline, CDR1 ENHRY and CDR2 SYGVKD. The V end lost 7 bases, the J end lost 6 bases, and 15 bases lay between the germline ends. CDR3 sequence (DNA): TGTGCCATCATGGCCGGGGGGCGGGCCGGGGAGCTGTTTTTT. Amino acids: CAIMAGGRAGELFF.

A word on this clone: Mismatch with germline at one junction end may stem from a read error. The V gene is TRBV7-9, the J gene TRBJ2-1; 8 nucleotides align to TRBD2. The CDR3 is 14 residues long. The V gene's germline CDR1 is SEHNR and CDR2 FQNEAQ (reference sequence). Written as DNA, the CDR3 is TGTTCCAGCATCGCCGGGGGGGGAGCCAATGAGCAGTTCTTC. Protein: CSSIAGGGANEQFF. The full variable domain, rest sourced from reference TRBV7-9 and TRBJ2-1, is DTGVSQNPRHKITKRGQNVTFRCDPISEHNRLYWYRQTLGQGPEFLTYFQNEAQLEKSRLLSDRFSAERPKGSFSTLEIQRTEQGDSAMYLCSSIAGGGANEQFFGPGTRLTVL.

V gene TRBV4-1 combines with J gene TRBJ2-5; no reliable D call. Trimming pared 1 base from V and 1 base from J, leaving 13 bases between. Looked up from germline, CDR1 is MGHRA and CDR2 is YSYEKL. CDR3 size: 16 residues. Here the CDR3 DNA reads TGCGCCAGCAGCCAAGTTGGAGTTAACGGCCAAGAGACCCAGTACTTC. This encodes CASSQVGVNGQETQYF.

This clone was seen only a few times. The chain recombines TRBV30 with TRBJ2-2, with unresolved D. The CDR3 consists of 13 residues. In germline, CDR1 is GTSNPN, CDR2 SVGIG (reference sequence). Trimming stripped 2 bases from V and 7 bases from J, with 11 bases between. CDR3 nucleotides: TGTGCCTGGAGTCTTGGCACCAACGGGGAGCTGTTTTTT. Its translation is CAWSLGTNGELFF.

The chain employs TRBV6-4 and TRBJ2-4, with 9 bases lining up with TRBD2. V gave up 2 bases and J gave up 6 bases; unmatched junction bases: 2. Germline CDR1 and CDR2: MRHNA and SNTAGT. This CDR3 spans 14 amino acids. CDR3 nucleotides: TGTGCCAGCAGTGACGAGCGGGAGGTAAACATTCAGTACTTC. Residues: CASSDEREVNIQYF.

The CDR3 region has the DNA TGTGCCAGCAGTGACAGCGGGGGGATATCCTCCTACGAGCAGTACTTC. It encodes CASSDSGGISSYEQYF. This rearrangement joins TRBV6-1 to TRBJ2-7, with 9 bases fitting TRBD2. The CDR3 is 16 residues long. Germline V CDR1 and CDR2: MNHNS, SASEGT. V shed 3 bases and J 0 bases; nucleotides not matched to a gene: 6.

The table lists this clone with a count of one. The chain employs TRBV28 and TRBJ2-1; the match to TRBD2 covers 12 bases. V lost 6 bases to trimming and J lost 2 bases; unmatched junction nucleotides: 8. This CDR3 comprises 17 residues. Germline V gene lookup returns CDR1 MDHEN and CDR2 SYDVKM. CDR3 region: CASRQTSGGPTYNEQFF. The CDR3, as DNA: TGTGCCAGCAGGCAAACTAGCGGGGGGCCAACCTACAATGAGCAGTTCTTC.

V is TRBV2 and J is TRBJ2-1; 11 bases fit TRBD1. Germline V gives CDR1 SNHLY, CDR2 FYNNEI. With V trimmed by 6 bases and J by 4 bases, 2 bases remained unmatched. This CDR3 spans 14 amino acids. This CDR3 is CASRRDRGYNEQFF. CDR3 sequence (DNA): TGTGCCAGCAGAAGGGACAGGGGGTACAATGAGCAGTTCTTC.

The chain has TRBV7-9 and TRBJ2-2; possible D gene TRBD2, 5 bases. Germline lookup yields CDR1 SEHNR and CDR2 FQNEAQ (reference sequence). The V and J ends lost 2 bases and 4 bases respectively, with 11 bases between them. The CDR3 has 15 amino acids. CDR3 DNA: TGTGCCAGCAGCTTATTACTAGTGGGCACCGGGGAGCTGTTTTTT. This sequence encodes CASSLLLVGTGELFF.

The chain recombines TRBV2 with TRBJ2-5; D call uncertain. Trimming shortened V by 4 bases and J by 1 base, and 10 bases separated the two germline ends. The CDR3 length is 14 residues. CDR1 is SNHLY and CDR2 is FYNNEI in the germline V gene. The DNA of the CDR3 is TGTGCCAGCAGTGTACTACTTGGCCAAGAGACCCAGTACTTC. Its translation: CASSVLLGQETQYF.

This chain connects TRBV19 to TRBJ1-1, with a tentative D call TRBD1 (5 bases). The ends were cut back, 3 bases at V and 1 base at J, with 6 bases in the middle. This CDR3 contains 13 residues. CDR1 is LNHDA and CDR2 is SQIVND in the germline V gene (reference sequence). CDR3 DNA: TGTGCCAGTAGTATGGGGCGGAACACTGAAGCTTTCTTT. Amino acids: CASSMGRNTEAFF.

The rearrangement links TRBV13 to TRBJ1-2; D not certain. This CDR3 comprises 13 residues. Germline CDR1 PRHDT, CDR2 FYEKMQ (reference sequence). V was cut by 0 bases and J by 4 bases, with 6 bases left in between. The CDR3 reads CASSLGRSYGYTF. DNA of the CDR3: TGTGCCAGCAGCTTAGGACGGTCCTATGGCTACACCTTC.

This clone was seen once. The gene calls are TRBV19 and TRBJ1-1; D possibly corresponds to TRBD1 (6 bases). There are 15 residues in the CDR3. Germline values: CDR1 LNHDA, CDR2 SQIVND (reference sequence). Deletions cut 2 bases from V and 2 bases from J, with 12 bases between. The CDR3 protein is CASSIWGRGNTEAFF. CDR3 sequence (DNA): TGTGCCAGTAGTATATGGGGGCGAGGTAACACTGAAGCTTTCTTT.

J is TRBJ2-2 and V is TRBV27, with 8 positions matching TRBD1. Trimming removed 5 bases from V and 5 bases from J; junction bases left unmatched: 10. This CDR3 has 16 amino acids. Per germline, CDR1 MNHEY and CDR2 SMNVEV (reference sequence). In DNA form, the CDR3 reads TGTGCCAGCAGTCCCACCGGACAGGGTAGGACCGGGGAGCTGTTTTTT. Amino acids: CASSPTGQGRTGELFF.

The chain joins TRBV27 to TRBJ2-5; TRBD2 matches at 10 bases. V lost 5 bases, J lost 5 bases, and 5 bases stayed unmatched. Germline assignment: CDR1 MNHEY and CDR2 SMNVEV (reference sequence). CDR3 size: 14 residues. The CDR3 DNA reads as TGTGCCAGCAGTCAAGCGGGGGGGGCTGAGACCCAGTACTTC. This codes for CASSQAGGAETQYF.

The table lists this clone with a count of one. The chain employs TRBV6-5 and TRBJ1-2, with no clear D. The CDR3 sequence is 13 residues long. Trimming took off 2 bases at V and 2 bases at J, with 6 bases between the two ends. Germline V gene lookup returns CDR1 MNHEY and CDR2 SVGAGI. The CDR3 DNA follows: TGTGCCAGCAGTTACGGCCAGAACTATGGCTACACCTTC. Translating it yields CASSYGQNYGYTF.

The V call is TRBV7-9, the J call TRBJ1-2; D perhaps matches TRBD1 (6 bases). V lost 5 bases and J 1 base, leaving 17 bases between the germline ends. From germline, CDR1 is SEHNR and CDR2 FQNEAQ (reference sequence). The CDR3 has 16 residues. The CDR3 sequence: CASSRTGTTSNYGYTF. Here the CDR3 DNA reads TGTGCCAGCAGCCGCACTGGGACAACTAGTAACTATGGCTACACCTTC.

The genes are TRBV4-2 and TRBJ2-2, with TRBD1 as a possible D gene (5 bases). Germline V gene sequence: CDR1 LGHNA, CDR2 YNFKEQ. Trimming cost V 1 base and J 1 base, with 7 bases left between them. This CDR3 region has 15 residues. This CDR3 is CASSQGTLNTGELFF. As DNA, the CDR3 is TGTGCCAGCAGCCAAGGGACACTGAACACCGGGGAGCTGTTTTTT.

The chain joins TRBV6-6 to TRBJ1-4, with 8 bases fitting TRBD1. The ends lost 6 bases at V and 7 bases at J; junction bases unmatched: 7. Germline V gene sequence: CDR1 MNHNY, CDR2 SVGAGI (reference sequence). CDR3 length: 14 residues. CDR3 sequence (DNA): TGTGCCAGCAGACCCACAGGGGGAGGTGAAAAACTGTTTTTT. This translates into CASRPTGGGEKLFF.

This clone was seen a few times. This chain links TRBV6-5 with TRBJ1-5; 7 bases map to TRBD1. The V segment lost 5 bases and the J segment 4 bases; nucleotides outside the gene matches: 2. CDR1 and CDR2 (germline): MNHEY, SVGAGI. The CDR3 contains 13 residues. The CDR3 coding sequence is TGTGCCAGCAGTAGGGACAGTAATCAGCCCCAGCATTTT. This translates into CASSRDSNQPQHF.

The chain uses TRBV6-1 and TRBJ2-3, with D unresolved. The CDR3 is made up of 13 amino acids. V lost 4 bases and J lost 6, with 11 bases in between. Germline CDR1 is MNHNS and CDR2 is SASEGT. The CDR3 bases are TGTGCCAGCAGTGGTGCCCGGCGGGATACGCAGTATTTT. The encoded protein is CASSGARRDTQYF.